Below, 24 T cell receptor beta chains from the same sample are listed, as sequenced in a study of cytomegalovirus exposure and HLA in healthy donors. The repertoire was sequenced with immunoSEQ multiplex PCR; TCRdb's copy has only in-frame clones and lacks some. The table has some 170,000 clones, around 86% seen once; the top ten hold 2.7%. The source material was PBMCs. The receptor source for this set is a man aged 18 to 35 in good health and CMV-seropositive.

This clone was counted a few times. CDR3 in DNA: TGTGCCAGCAGTGAATGGCTACAGGGGTATGGCTACACCTTC. Its translation: CASSEWLQGYGYTF. This chain uses TRBV6-1 with TRBJ1-2; 7 bases are shared with TRBD1. The J segment lost 5 bases and the V segment lost 2 bases, leaving 5 bases of the junction unmatched. The CDR3 runs to 14 residues. Germline V gene lookup returns CDR1 MNHNS and CDR2 SASEGT.

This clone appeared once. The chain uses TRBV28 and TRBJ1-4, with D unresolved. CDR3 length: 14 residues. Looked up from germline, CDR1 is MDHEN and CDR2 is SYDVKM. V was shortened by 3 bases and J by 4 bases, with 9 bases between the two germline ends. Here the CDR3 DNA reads TGTGCCAGCAGTTTTCGGCAGGTTAATGAAAAACTGTTTTTT. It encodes CASSFRQVNEKLFF. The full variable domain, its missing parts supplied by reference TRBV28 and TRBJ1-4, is DVKVTQSSRYLVKRTGEKVFLECVQDMDHENMFWYRQDPGLGLRLIYFSYDVKMKEKGDIPEGYSVSREKKERFSLILESASTNQTSMYLCASSFRQVNEKLFFGSGTQLSVL.

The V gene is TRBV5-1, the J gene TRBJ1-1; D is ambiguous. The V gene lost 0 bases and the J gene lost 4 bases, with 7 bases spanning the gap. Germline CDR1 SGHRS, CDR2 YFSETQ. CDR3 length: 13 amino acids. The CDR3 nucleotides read TGCGCCAGCAGCTTGGTTTCGGTCACTGAAGCTTTCTTT. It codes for CASSLVSVTEAFF.

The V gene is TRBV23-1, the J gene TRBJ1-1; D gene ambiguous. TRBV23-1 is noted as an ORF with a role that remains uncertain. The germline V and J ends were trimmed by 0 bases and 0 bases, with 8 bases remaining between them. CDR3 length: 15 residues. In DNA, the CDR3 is TGCGCCAGCAGTCAATCCGAGGTGGTGAACACTGAAGCTTTCTTT. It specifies CASSQSEVVNTEAFF.

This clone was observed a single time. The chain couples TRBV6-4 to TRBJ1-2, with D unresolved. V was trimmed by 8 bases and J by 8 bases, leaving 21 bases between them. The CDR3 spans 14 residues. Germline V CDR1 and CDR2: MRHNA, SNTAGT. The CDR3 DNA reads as TGTGCCAGCTCGAGATTTCGGGTTTGTTCGGGCTACACCTTC. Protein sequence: CASSRFRVCSGYTF.

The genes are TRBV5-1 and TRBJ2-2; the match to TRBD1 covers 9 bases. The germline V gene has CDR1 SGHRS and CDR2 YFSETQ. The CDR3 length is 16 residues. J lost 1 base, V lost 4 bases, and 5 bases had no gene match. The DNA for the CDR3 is TGCGCCAGCAGCATCCCGGGACAGGGGAACACCGGGGAGCTGTTTTTT. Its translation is CASSIPGQGNTGELFF.

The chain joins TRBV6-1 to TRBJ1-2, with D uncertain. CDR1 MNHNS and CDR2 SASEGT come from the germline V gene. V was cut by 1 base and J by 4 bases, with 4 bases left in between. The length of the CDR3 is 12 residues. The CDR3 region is CASSEGPYGYTF. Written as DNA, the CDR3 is TGTGCCAGCAGTGAAGGGCCCTATGGCTACACCTTC.

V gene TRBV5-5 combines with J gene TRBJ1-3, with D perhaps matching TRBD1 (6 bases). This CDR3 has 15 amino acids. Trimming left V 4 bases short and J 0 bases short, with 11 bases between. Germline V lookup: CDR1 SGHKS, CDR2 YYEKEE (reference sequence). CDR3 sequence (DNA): TGTGCCAGCAGCAGTACAGGGCTCTCTGGAAACACCATATATTTT. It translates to CASSSTGLSGNTIYF.

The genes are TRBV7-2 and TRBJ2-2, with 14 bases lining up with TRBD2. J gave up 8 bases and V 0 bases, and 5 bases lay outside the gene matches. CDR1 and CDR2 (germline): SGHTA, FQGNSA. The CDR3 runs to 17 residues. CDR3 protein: CASSLAGTSGSGGELFF. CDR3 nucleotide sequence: TGTGCCAGCAGCTTAGCCGGGACTAGCGGGAGTGGGGGGGAGCTGTTTTTT.

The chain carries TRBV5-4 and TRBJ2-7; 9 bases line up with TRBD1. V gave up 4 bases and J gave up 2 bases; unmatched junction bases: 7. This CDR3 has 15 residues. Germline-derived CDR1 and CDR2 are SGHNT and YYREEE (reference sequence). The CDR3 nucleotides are TGTGCCAGCAGCGGGGACAGGGCCCGGCCCTACGAGCAGTACTTC. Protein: CASSGDRARPYEQYF.

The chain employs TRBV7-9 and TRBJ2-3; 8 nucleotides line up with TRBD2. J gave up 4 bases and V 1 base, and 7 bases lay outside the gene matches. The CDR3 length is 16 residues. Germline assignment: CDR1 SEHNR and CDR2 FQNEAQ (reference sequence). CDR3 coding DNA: TGTGCCAGCAGCTTAGTTAGCGGGGAGTGGTCAGATACGCAGTATTTT. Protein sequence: CASSLVSGEWSDTQYF.

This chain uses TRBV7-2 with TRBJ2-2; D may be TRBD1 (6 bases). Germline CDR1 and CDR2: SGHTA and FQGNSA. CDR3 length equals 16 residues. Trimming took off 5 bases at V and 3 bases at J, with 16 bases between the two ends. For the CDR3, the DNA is TGTGCCAGCAGCCGAGGGACACTGTCGTACACCGGGGAGCTGTTTTTT. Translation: CASSRGTLSYTGELFF.

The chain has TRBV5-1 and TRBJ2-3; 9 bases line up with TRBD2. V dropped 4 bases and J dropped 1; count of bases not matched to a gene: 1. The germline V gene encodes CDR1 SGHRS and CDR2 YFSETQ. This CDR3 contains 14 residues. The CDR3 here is CASSRTSGTDTQYF. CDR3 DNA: TGCGCCAGCAGCCGGACTAGCGGCACAGATACGCAGTATTTT.

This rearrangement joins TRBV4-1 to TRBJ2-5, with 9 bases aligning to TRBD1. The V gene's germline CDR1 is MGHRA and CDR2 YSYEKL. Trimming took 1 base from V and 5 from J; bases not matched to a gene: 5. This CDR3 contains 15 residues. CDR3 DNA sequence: TGCGCCAGCAGCCAAGCCGGGACAGGGCAGGAGACCCAGTACTTC. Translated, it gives CASSQAGTGQETQYF.

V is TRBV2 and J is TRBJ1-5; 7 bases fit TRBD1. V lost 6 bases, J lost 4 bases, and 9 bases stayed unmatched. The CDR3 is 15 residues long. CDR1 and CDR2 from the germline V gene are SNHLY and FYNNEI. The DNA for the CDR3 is TGTGCCAGCAGCCCCGACAGGGCGGTGAATCAGCCCCAGCATTTT. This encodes CASSPDRAVNQPQHF.

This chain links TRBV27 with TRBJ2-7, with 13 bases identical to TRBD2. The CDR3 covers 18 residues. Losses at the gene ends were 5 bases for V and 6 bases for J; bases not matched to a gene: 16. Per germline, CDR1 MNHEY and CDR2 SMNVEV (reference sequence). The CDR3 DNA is TGTGCCAGCAGTCCGGGACAGCTTCTCGGACTAGCGGGAGTCGAGCAGTACTTC. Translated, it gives CASSPGQLLGLAGVEQYF.

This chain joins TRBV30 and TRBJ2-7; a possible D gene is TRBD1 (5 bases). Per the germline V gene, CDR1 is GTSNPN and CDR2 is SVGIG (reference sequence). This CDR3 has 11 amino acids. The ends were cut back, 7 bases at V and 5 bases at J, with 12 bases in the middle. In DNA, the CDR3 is TGTGCCTCCCAGGGAACGGACGAGCAGTACTTC. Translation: CASQGTDEQYF.

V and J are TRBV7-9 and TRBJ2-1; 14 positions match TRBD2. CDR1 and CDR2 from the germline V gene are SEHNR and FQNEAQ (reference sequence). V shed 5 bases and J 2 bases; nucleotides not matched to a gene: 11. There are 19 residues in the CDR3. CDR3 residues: CASSPRNPTSGRAYNEQFF. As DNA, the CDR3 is TGTGCCAGCAGCCCCCGAAATCCGACTAGCGGGAGGGCCTACAATGAGCAGTTCTTC. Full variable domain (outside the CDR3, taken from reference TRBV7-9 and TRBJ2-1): DTGVSQNPRHKITKRGQNVTFRCDPISEHNRLYWYRQTLGQGPEFLTYFQNEAQLEKSRLLSDRFSAERPKGSFSTLEIQRTEQGDSAMYLCASSPRNPTSGRAYNEQFFGPGTRLTVL.

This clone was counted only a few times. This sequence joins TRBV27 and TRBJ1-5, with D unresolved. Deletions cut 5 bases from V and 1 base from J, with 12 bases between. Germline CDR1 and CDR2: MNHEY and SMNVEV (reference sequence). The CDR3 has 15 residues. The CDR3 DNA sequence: TGTGCCAGCAGTGGCCTCTCGGGGAGCAATCAGCCCCAGCATTTT. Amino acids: CASSGLSGSNQPQHF.

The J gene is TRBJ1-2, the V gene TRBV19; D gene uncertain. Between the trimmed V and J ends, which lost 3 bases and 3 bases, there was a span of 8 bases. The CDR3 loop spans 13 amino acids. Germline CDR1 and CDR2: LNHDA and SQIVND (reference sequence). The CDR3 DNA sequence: TGTGCCAGTAGTATGGAGTTGTACTATGGCTACACCTTC. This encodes CASSMELYYGYTF.

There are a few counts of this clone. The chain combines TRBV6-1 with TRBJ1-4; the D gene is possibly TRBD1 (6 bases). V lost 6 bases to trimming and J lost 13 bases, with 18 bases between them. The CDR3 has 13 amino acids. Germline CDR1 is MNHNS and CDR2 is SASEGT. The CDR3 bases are TGTGCCAGCAGGCCTCCAGGGGTCGGGGTACTGTTTTTT. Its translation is CASRPPGVGVLFF.

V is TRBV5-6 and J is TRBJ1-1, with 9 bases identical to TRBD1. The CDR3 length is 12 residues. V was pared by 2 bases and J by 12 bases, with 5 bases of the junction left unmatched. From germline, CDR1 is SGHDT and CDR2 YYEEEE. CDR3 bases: TGTGCCAGCAGCTTCCCGGGACAGGGTACTTTCTTT. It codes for CASSFPGQGTFF.

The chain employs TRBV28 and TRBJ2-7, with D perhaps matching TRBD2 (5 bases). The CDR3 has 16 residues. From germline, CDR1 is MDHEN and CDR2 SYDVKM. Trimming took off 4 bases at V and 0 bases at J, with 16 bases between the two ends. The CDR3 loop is CASSSFPRVISYEQYF. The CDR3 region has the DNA TGTGCCAGCAGTTCCTTCCCGCGGGTAATCTCCTACGAGCAGTACTTC.

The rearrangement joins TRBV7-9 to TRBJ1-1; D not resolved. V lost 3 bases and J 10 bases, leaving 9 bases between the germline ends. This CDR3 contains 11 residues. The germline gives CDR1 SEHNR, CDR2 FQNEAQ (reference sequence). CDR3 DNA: TGTGCCAGCAGCTTCGGGGAAAGAGCTTTCTTT. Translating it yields CASSFGERAFF.